Ten or more counts support the clone carrying this T cell receptor beta chain. What it binds is unknown. The CDR3 contains 11 residues. The trim removed 3 bases at V and 6 bases at J, leaving 2 bases unmatched. The germline gives CDR1 DFQATT, CDR2 SNEGSKA (reference sequence). Time point indicated: newly diagnosed GD, antithyroid drugs for less than 3 months. After RNA was extracted from PBMCs, the TCR library was made from it. The record originates from a study of regulatory T cells in long-lasting Graves disease. Study results and limitations: The study found persistent patients shared more public clonotypes (around 2,500) than new patients (just over 950). TRBV28 was favored in persistent disease, as were TRBJ1-2 and TRBJ2-5.

Assembly of TCR beta libraries relied on iRepertoire HTBI primers together with Arm-PCR of CDR3 regions. One entry per CDR3 protein results from TCRdb running MiXCR on the multiplex PCR reads. Of more than 300,000 distinct CDR3 sequences listed, about 16% are singletons. The specimen was peripheral blood mononuclear cells (PBMCs), collected at new diagnosis, from a patient treated with antithyroid drugs. This TCR was sampled from a female donor with Graves disease. This chain connects TRBV20-1 to TRBJ2-7, with 7 positions matching TRBD2. CDR3 sequence reads: CSASGGVEQYF. DNA of the CDR3: TGCAGTGCTAGTGGGGGGGTCGAGCAGTACTTC.